Shown below are 30 T cell receptor beta chains from a single sample sequenced in a study of T cells in pancreatic ductal adenocarcinoma. Sequenced by immunoSEQ multiplex PCR; TCRdb stores in-frame clones only, minus some. The table lists over 100,000 clones, about 96% of them singletons. Selected pancreatic ductal adenocarcinoma patients had undergone surgery without neoadjuvant therapy. The sample consisted of PBMCs. The receptors come from a human donor with pancreatic ductal adenocarcinoma.

The chain links TRBV5-1 to TRBJ2-1, with TRBD2 identical over 10 bases. CDR3 length: 16 amino acids. The trim removed 8 bases at V and 4 bases at J, leaving 12 bases unmatched. Germline assignment: CDR1 SGHRS and CDR2 YFSETQ. CDR3 sequence reads: CASGAGGPPQYNEQFF. In nucleotides, the CDR3 is TGCGCCAGTGGAGCGGGAGGGCCTCCTCAGTACAATGAGCAGTTCTTC.

V usage is TRBV30 and J usage is TRBJ2-1; TRBD2 matches 7 bases. Germline CDR1 reads GTSNPN; CDR2 reads SVGIG (reference sequence). This CDR3 is built from 14 residues. Losses at the gene ends were 2 bases for V and 9 bases for J; bases not matched to a gene: 10. CDR3 sequence (DNA): TGTGCCTGGAGTATGGACGGGAGGATAGGTGAGCAGTTCTTC. It is translated as CAWSMDGRIGEQFF.

The rearrangement uses TRBV7-3 and TRBJ2-1, with TRBD2 as a possible D gene (5 bases). The CDR3 contains 13 residues. The V gene lost 4 bases and the J gene lost 5 bases, with 9 bases spanning the gap. Germline CDR1 reads SGHTA; CDR2 reads FQGTGA. The CDR3 DNA reads as TGTGCCAGCAGCTACCAGGAGGACAATGAGCAGTTCTTC. This sequence encodes CASSYQEDNEQFF.

V and J are TRBV5-6 and TRBJ2-3; 10 bases map to TRBD2. Germline loops: CDR1 SGHDT, CDR2 YYEEEE. Losses at the gene ends were 4 bases for V and 2 bases for J; bases not matched to a gene: 4. This CDR3 spans 15 amino acids. The CDR3 sequence is CASSPGTSDTDTQYF. In nucleotides, the CDR3 is TGTGCCAGCAGCCCAGGGACTAGCGACACAGATACGCAGTATTTT.

The chain employs TRBV7-8 and TRBJ2-2; 8 positions agree with TRBD2. This CDR3 contains 16 residues. The germline V gene has CDR1 SGHVS and CDR2 FQNEAQ. Trimming cost V 7 bases and J 4 bases; bases outside gene matches: 11. The CDR3 nucleotides read TGTGCCAGCATCCCGGGGGGGGGAGTTGTCACCGGGGAGCTGTTTTTT. It encodes CASIPGGGVVTGELFF.

The chain recombines TRBV23-1 with TRBJ1-5; TRBD1 agrees at 10 bases. TRBV23-1 is an ORF, and what it does is uncertain. J was trimmed by 6 bases and V by 1 base; bases with no gene match: 6. The CDR3 contains 16 residues. CDR3 sequence reads: CASSQFRQGASQPQHF. CDR3 in DNA: TGCGCCAGCAGTCAATTCAGACAGGGGGCGAGTCAGCCCCAGCATTTT.

This chain connects TRBV9 to TRBJ2-7; 10 bases are shared with TRBD2. Unmatched junction bases numbered 6, after V lost 1 base and J lost 5 bases. This CDR3 comprises 15 residues. Germline loops: CDR1 SGDLS, CDR2 YYNGEE. This CDR3 reads CASSVSSGSSDEQYF. CDR3 nucleotides: TGTGCCAGCAGCGTATCTAGCGGGAGTAGCGACGAGCAGTACTTC.

The rearrangement joins TRBV7-9 to TRBJ2-7; 7 bases line up with TRBD1. This CDR3 is 13 amino acids long. V lost 10 bases, J lost 2 bases, and 8 bases stayed unmatched. Germline CDR1 and CDR2: SEHNR and FQNEAQ (reference sequence). CDR3 bases: TGTGCCACCAGACCGGGACAGACCTACGAGCAGTACTTC. Amino acid sequence: CATRPGQTYEQYF.

This chain joins TRBV19 and TRBJ1-1, with 9 bases matching TRBD1. Germline assignment: CDR1 LNHDA and CDR2 SQIVND (reference sequence). The ends lost 4 bases at V and 4 bases at J; junction bases unmatched: 7. The length of the CDR3 is 15 residues. The CDR3 DNA reads TGTGCCAGTAGTAAACAGGGGGCGCCCAGCACTGAAGCTTTCTTT. Translated, it gives CASSKQGAPSTEAFF.

The genes are TRBV27 and TRBJ1-1; maybe TRBD1 (5 bases). Trimming took 5 bases from V and 2 from J, leaving 15 bases between them. Germline CDR1 is MNHEY and CDR2 is SMNVEV (reference sequence). The CDR3 is 15 amino acids. CDR3: CASSPSGGGNTEAFF. For the CDR3, the DNA is TGTGCCAGCAGTCCATCCGGGGGAGGAAACACTGAAGCTTTCTTT.

CDR3: CASSQEGTGTEAFF. Written as DNA, the CDR3 is TGCGCCAGCAGCCAAGAAGGGACAGGAACTGAAGCTTTCTTT. The chain employs TRBV4-3 and TRBJ1-1, with 8 bases matching TRBD1. The germline gives CDR1 LGHNA, CDR2 YSLEER. The CDR3 consists of 14 residues. V lost 0 bases to trimming and J lost 5 bases; unmatched junction nucleotides: 2.

The chain joins TRBV11-2 to TRBJ2-1; 9 bases agree with TRBD2. V dropped 1 base and J dropped 14; count of bases not matched to a gene: 15. Germline loops: CDR1 SGHAT, CDR2 FQNNGV. There are 16 residues in the CDR3. DNA of the CDR3: TGTGCCAGCAGCTTAGGTGGACTAGCGCTGAACCAGCCCAAGTTCTTC. Translated: CASSLGGLALNQPKFF.

This clone was detected only once. The V call is TRBV5-1, the J call TRBJ1-4; 7 nucleotides agree with TRBD1. This CDR3 has 18 residues. V lost 1 base to trimming and J lost 8 bases; unmatched junction nucleotides: 17. CDR1 SGHRS and CDR2 YFSETQ come from the germline V gene. CDR3 bases: TGCGCCAGCAGCTTGACCATAGAGTCAGACAGGGTCGGCGAAAAACTGTTTTTT. Protein sequence: CASSLTIESDRVGEKLFF.

In this sample, this clone turned up a few times. V and J are TRBV6-6 and TRBJ2-2, with unresolved D. The germline CDR1 and CDR2 sequences are MNHNY and SVGAGI (reference sequence). The CDR3 is 12 amino acids. Trimming cost V 5 bases and J 6 bases, with 7 bases left between them. The CDR3: CASSEAPGELFF. CDR3 DNA sequence: TGTGCCAGCAGTGAGGCCCCCGGGGAGCTGTTTTTT.

The chain combines TRBV5-4 with TRBJ2-7; 9 bases fit TRBD1. The V gene end was trimmed by 3 bases and the J gene end by 10 bases; junction bases not matched to a gene: 8. The CDR3 is 13 amino acids. Germline CDR1 and CDR2: SGHNT and YYREEE (reference sequence). The CDR3 here is CASSSGQGNSQYF. CDR3 in DNA: TGTGCCAGCAGCTCGGGACAGGGAAATAGTCAGTACTTC. Filled out from reference TRBV5-4 and TRBJ2-7, the complete variable domain reads ETGVTQSPTHLIKTRGQQVTLRCSSQSGHNTVSWYQQALGQGPQFIFQYYREEENGRGNFPPRFSGLQFPNYSSELNVNALELDDSALYLCASSSGQGNSQYFGPGTRLTVT.

The CDR3 here is CASRHGTENTEAFF. The CDR3 DNA reads as TGTGCCAGCAGGCACGGGACAGAGAACACTGAAGCTTTCTTT. The chain links TRBV6-6 to TRBJ1-1, with 7 nucleotides matching TRBD1. Germline V CDR1 and CDR2: MNHNY, SVGAGI (reference sequence). There are 14 residues in the CDR3. Losses at the gene ends were 6 bases for V and 1 base for J; bases not matched to a gene: 5.

V gene TRBV5-4 combines with J gene TRBJ2-7; 16 bases line up with TRBD2. This CDR3 contains 16 residues. Germline V lookup: CDR1 SGHNT, CDR2 YYREEE (reference sequence). The trim removed 4 bases at V and 2 bases at J, leaving 3 bases unmatched. CDR3 sequence (DNA): TGTGCCAGCAGCCCGGGACTAGCGGGGGGGACCTACGAGCAGTACTTC. It is translated as CASSPGLAGGTYEQYF.

The genes are TRBV5-4 and TRBJ1-2; 7 bases line up with TRBD1. There are 14 residues in the CDR3. Germline trimming cut 2 bases from V and 7 bases from J; bases unmatched to any gene: 8. The germline V gene encodes CDR1 SGHNT and CDR2 YYREEE (reference sequence). CDR3 nucleotide sequence: TGTGCCAGCAGCTTACAGGGGAACGAAGGTGGCTACACCTTC. Protein: CASSLQGNEGGYTF.

This clone was seen a single time. The genes are TRBV6-1 and TRBJ2-2, with TRBD1 as a possible D gene (6 bases). The length of the CDR3 is 15 residues. From germline, CDR1 is MNHNS and CDR2 SASEGT. V lost 6 bases and J lost 1, with 12 bases in between. For the CDR3, the DNA is TGTGCCAGCAGCCCAAAGGGGGTGAACACCGGGGAGCTGTTTTTT. As protein: CASSPKGVNTGELFF.

The rearrangement uses TRBV29-1 and TRBJ1-1; D perhaps matches TRBD1 (5 bases). Trimming took 1 base from V and 10 from J, leaving 10 bases between them. CDR1 is SQVTM and CDR2 is ANQGSEA in the germline V gene. The CDR3 contains 11 residues. CDR3 in DNA: TGCAGCGTTGAAGGGGGGGGAGGAGCTTTCTTT. Its translation is CSVEGGGGAFF.

The rearrangement joins TRBV12-5 to TRBJ2-2, with a possible D match to TRBD2 (5 bases). The germline CDR1 and CDR2 sequences are LGHNT and FRNRAP. The CDR3 extends over 16 amino acids. V lost 0 bases, J lost 1 base, and 9 bases lay in between. The CDR3 reads CASGLVIGENTGELFF. CDR3 DNA: TGTGCTAGTGGTTTGGTCATCGGGGAGAACACCGGGGAGCTGTTTTTT.

This rearrangement joins TRBV28 to TRBJ1-4, with 11 bases that match TRBD1. The CDR3 covers 17 residues. J gave up 0 bases and V 6 bases, and 6 bases lay outside the gene matches. The germline V gene encodes CDR1 MDHEN and CDR2 SYDVKM. The CDR3 DNA sequence: TGTGCCAGCAGGGACAGGGGGCGGGGGGCAACTAATGAAAAACTGTTTTTT. Translation gives CASRDRGRGATNEKLFF.

The chain uses TRBV4-2 and TRBJ2-7; 9 nucleotides match TRBD2. In germline, CDR1 is LGHNA, CDR2 YNFKEQ. The CDR3 runs to 14 residues. V shed 0 bases, J shed 6 bases, and the junction held 3 bases outside the gene matches. The CDR3 loop is CASSQEVAGAEQYF. CDR3 coding DNA: TGTGCCAGCAGCCAAGAGGTAGCGGGAGCCGAGCAGTACTTC.

The chain uses TRBV7-2 and TRBJ2-7, with 8 positions matching TRBD2. The CDR3 length is 14 residues. Per germline, CDR1 SGHTA and CDR2 FQGNSA. V gave up 5 bases and J gave up 5 bases; unmatched junction bases: 8. The CDR3 sequence is CASSTRSGKNEQYF. In DNA form, the CDR3 reads TGTGCCAGCAGCACCCGTAGCGGGAAGAACGAGCAGTACTTC.

The CDR3, as DNA: TGTGCCAGCAGCAAAGGGACAGGCACAGATACGCAGTATTTT. Amino acid sequence: CASSKGTGTDTQYF. The chain employs TRBV11-3 and TRBJ2-3, with TRBD1 identical over 7 bases. V lost 5 bases to trimming and J lost 1 base; unmatched junction nucleotides: 3. Germline assignment: CDR1 SGHNT and CDR2 YENEEA. CDR3 size: 14 residues.

The V call is TRBV28, the J call TRBJ2-2; D gene uncertain. Trimming cost V 2 bases and J 7 bases, with 14 bases left between them. CDR1 is MDHEN, CDR2 SYDVKM, per germline. This CDR3 spans 15 amino acids. CDR3 in amino acids: CASSLPSKRVGELFF. CDR3 coding DNA: TGTGCCAGCAGTTTACCCTCCAAACGGGTCGGGGAGCTGTTTTTT.

This sequence joins TRBV18 and TRBJ2-7; 8 bases line up with TRBD2. This CDR3 is built from 13 residues. V lost 9 bases to trimming and J lost 3 bases; unmatched junction nucleotides: 7. From germline, CDR1 is KGHSH and CDR2 LQKENI. CDR3 sequence (DNA): TGTGCCAGTGGCCAAAGCGGGAGCTACGAGCAGTACTTC. Amino acid sequence: CASGQSGSYEQYF.

The chain employs TRBV9 and TRBJ2-4; D perhaps matches TRBD1 (6 bases). The CDR3 runs to 16 residues. The germline V gene has CDR1 SGDLS and CDR2 YYNGEE. Between the trimmed V and J ends, which lost 4 bases and 3 bases, there was a span of 17 bases. CDR3 in amino acids: CASSSNNRVDKNIQYF. The CDR3 nucleotides read TGTGCCAGCAGCTCAAATAACAGGGTTGACAAAAACATTCAGTACTTC.

The chain has TRBV27 and TRBJ2-7; D is ambiguous. The germline V and J ends were trimmed by 2 bases and 3 bases, with 8 bases remaining between them. CDR3 size: 13 residues. CDR1 and CDR2 from the germline V gene are MNHEY and SMNVEV (reference sequence). The CDR3 nucleotides read TGTGCCAGCAGTTTAATCTTCTACTACGAGCAGTACTTC. This translates into CASSLIFYYEQYF.

This chain connects TRBV27 to TRBJ2-7, with 9 bases identical to TRBD2. This CDR3 spans 15 amino acids. The junction had 7 bases not matched to a gene; V was cut back by 2 bases and J by 5 bases. Germline V gene lookup returns CDR1 MNHEY and CDR2 SMNVEV (reference sequence). The CDR3 protein is CASSLALAGFHEQYF. In DNA form, the CDR3 reads TGTGCCAGCAGTTTAGCGCTAGCGGGATTCCACGAGCAGTACTTC.